The T cell receptor beta chain described here comes from a study of T cells in Graves' hyperthyroidism and ophthalmopathy. Study in general: Peripheral blood was acquired at first diagnosis, ahead of any therapy whatsoever. Findings of the study overall: Stable hyperthyroidism and ophthalmopathy were separated using 13 V-J signatures.

TCR beta CDR3 regions were amplified from RNA. The primer set for the first-round RT-PCR of the TCR CDR3 was HTBI. TCRdb passed the multiplex PCR reads through MiXCR, listing each CDR3 protein once. Of about 520,000 distinct CDR3 sequences in the sample, about 24% are singletons; the top ten hold around 11%. Germline V gene sequence: CDR1 SGHTA, CDR2 FQGNSA. V was cut by 3 bases and J by 0 bases, with 5 bases left in between. The CDR3 consists of 13 residues. This clonotype was counted many times. Its matching antigen is unknown. The sequenced sample was blood. This receptor was identified in a woman aged 25 to 39 with Graves' ophthalmopathy. The chain employs TRBV7-2 and TRBJ1-1; no reliable D call. DNA for the CDR3: TGTGCCAGCAGCTTGCTTATGAACACTGAAGCTTTCTTT. Amino acids: CASSLLMNTEAFF.